There are many counts of the clone carrying this T cell receptor (beta chain). Sample-barcoded 5' priming and a J-beta primer mix drove a second PCR of roughly 7 to 11 cycles. Every cDNA was tagged by a template-switch adaptor with 12 random nucleotides. TCRdb itself ran the 5' RACE reads through MiXCR, one entry per CDR3 protein. Here the sample spans approximately 810,000 distinct CDR3 sequences, 25% to 30% being singletons. Each sample provided at least 6 micrograms of extracted total RNA. This specimen belongs to a study of blood T cells in healthy people across ages. The CDR3 contains 16 residues. Looked up from germline, CDR1 is SGHTA and CDR2 is FQGNSA. V was clipped by 5 bases and J by 4 bases; unmatched bases: 9.

This TCR was recovered from an elderly woman in good health. The chain combines TRBV7-2 with TRBJ2-3, with 10 bases aligning to TRBD2. Sequenced: blood. DNA of the CDR3: TGTGCCAGCAGCCGTTCGAGCGGGGGGGCCGCAGATACGCAGTATTTT. Protein sequence: CASSRSSGGAADTQYF.